The 21 T cell receptor beta chains given below trace back to one sample, sequenced in a study of blood T cells in healthy people across ages. Through a sample-barcoded 5' primer and a J-beta primer mix, a second PCR was run for roughly 6 to 11 cycles. Using its own MiXCR run on the 5' RACE reads, TCRdb lists one record per CDR3 protein. The data contain some 1.6 million distinct CDR3 sequences, roughly 32% of them singletons. What was sequenced was blood. All receptors come from a woman in her thirties in good health.

This clonotype was seen more than once but under ten times. This rearrangement joins TRBV13 to TRBJ2-3, with 12 nucleotides matching TRBD2. V dropped 6 bases and J dropped 3; count of bases not matched to a gene: 13. From germline, CDR1 is PRHDT and CDR2 FYEKMQ (reference sequence). This CDR3 is 18 amino acids long. CDR3 amino acids: CASSRRLAGEGWTDTQYF. CDR3 in DNA: TGTGCCAGCAGTCGACGACTAGCGGGAGAGGGTTGGACAGATACGCAGTATTTT. Drawing the rest from reference TRBV13 and TRBJ2-3, the complete variable domain is AAGVIQSPRHLIKEKRETATLKCYPIPRHDTVYWYQQGPGQDPQFLISFYEKMQSDKGSIPDRFSAQQFSDYHSELNMSSLELGDSALYFCASSRRLAGEGWTDTQYFGPGTRLTVL.

This clonotype was picked up a small number of times. The V gene is TRBV3-1, the J gene TRBJ2-1, with 16 bases identical to TRBD2. The end of the DNA is better explained by TRBJ2-7, so the J call may be wrong. Germline V gene data show CDR1 as LGHDT and CDR2 as YNNKEL (reference sequence). The CDR3 length is 20 residues. The CDR3 bases are TGTGCCAGCACCTCACTCCTCGGGACTAGCGGGAGGGGGTATAGTGGAGAGCAGTACTTC. Translation gives CASTSLLGTSGRGYSGEQYF.

V and J are TRBV4-2 and TRBJ2-1; 7 bases line up with TRBD2. V shed 1 base, J shed 8 bases, and the junction held 14 bases outside the gene matches. CDR3 length: 17 residues. Looked up from germline, CDR1 is LGHNA and CDR2 is YNFKEQ. CDR3 sequence: CASSQGVAAGVADEQFF. Written as DNA, the CDR3 is TGTGCCAGCAGCCAAGGAGTGGCCGCGGGAGTGGCGGATGAGCAGTTCTTC.

The chain has TRBV6-5 and TRBJ2-1; perhaps TRBD2 as D (5 bases). From germline, CDR1 is MNHEY and CDR2 SVGAGI. Trimming removed 7 bases from V and 0 bases from J, with 10 bases in between. The CDR3 spans 14 residues. DNA for the CDR3: TGTGCCAGCAAGCCGGGGAGCTCCTACAATGAGCAGTTCTTC. Its translation: CASKPGSSYNEQFF.

In its sample, this clonotype was seen a few times. The V call is TRBV6-5, the J call TRBJ2-5; D is unclear. The tail of the sequence fits TRBJ2-7 better, so the J call may be wrong. The CDR3 contains 14 residues. CDR1 and CDR2 from the germline V gene are MNHEY and SVGAGI. This chain's CDR3 is CASSPLIGVHEQYF. In nucleotides, the CDR3 is TGTGCCAGCAGCCCACTCATTGGGGTCCACGAGCAGTACTTC.

This clonotype occurred many times. The chain's CDR3 is CAIAAGGFSEQYF. The DNA for the CDR3 is TGTGCCATCGCGGCGGGAGGGTTCAGCGAGCAGTACTTC. The rearrangement joins TRBV10-3 to TRBJ2-7, with 9 nucleotides matching TRBD2. The CDR3 is 13 residues long. Germline trimming cut 8 bases from V and 6 bases from J; bases unmatched to any gene: 8. The germline V gene has CDR1 ENHRY and CDR2 SYGVKD.

To note about this clonotype: A read error may account for a junction end that differs from germline. The V and J genes are TRBV28 and TRBJ2-7, with TRBD1 matching 10 bases. Germline lookup yields CDR1 MDHEN and CDR2 SYDVKM. This CDR3 spans 14 amino acids. This CDR3 reads CVSSSGQGVYEQYF. In nucleotides, the CDR3 is TGTGTCAGCAGTTCCGGACAGGGGGTCTACGAGCAGTACTTC.

This clonotype was seen only a few times. This rearrangement joins TRBV20-1 to TRBJ2-1; D call uncertain. The CDR3 is made up of 14 amino acids. V was clipped by 3 bases and J by 0 bases, with 9 bases between them. Germline V gene sequence: CDR1 DFQATT, CDR2 SNEGSKA (reference sequence). The CDR3 region has the DNA TGCAGTGCTAGTCCAGAGTTCTCCTACAATGAGCAGTTCTTC. It codes for CSASPEFSYNEQFF.

This clonotype has only a few counts. The chain is built from TRBV3-1 and TRBJ2-7; D is ambiguous. Trimming stripped 2 bases from V and 3 bases from J, with 14 bases between. CDR3 length equals 15 residues. CDR1 and CDR2 (germline): LGHDT, YNNKEL (reference sequence). The CDR3 region has the DNA TGTGCCAGCAGCCAACCAGCCGGAGCGAACTACGAGCAGTACTTC. It codes for CASSQPAGANYEQYF.

V and J are TRBV20-1 and TRBJ2-7; D may be TRBD2 (5 bases). Germline CDR1 is DFQATT and CDR2 is SNEGSKA (reference sequence). Trimming took off 3 bases at V and 2 bases at J, with 14 bases between the two ends. CDR3 length: 14 residues. The chain's CDR3 is CSASLAERAYEQYF. CDR3 nucleotide sequence: TGCAGTGCTAGCCTAGCTGAGAGAGCCTACGAGCAGTACTTC.

The chain has TRBV7-9 and TRBJ2-1; 11 bases are shared with TRBD2. This CDR3 is 16 amino acids long. The germline V gene has CDR1 SEHNR and CDR2 FQNEAQ (reference sequence). The V and J ends lost 4 bases and 1 base, in that order; junction bases with no gene match: 3. CDR3 sequence: CASSSTSGVSYNEQFF. The CDR3 nucleotides are TGTGCCAGCAGCTCGACTAGCGGGGTATCCTACAATGAGCAGTTCTTC.

The chain employs TRBV30 and TRBJ2-5, with 7 bases lining up with TRBD1. CDR3 length: 12 amino acids. V shed 5 bases and J 1 base; nucleotides not matched to a gene: 1. Germline V gives CDR1 GTSNPN, CDR2 SVGIG (reference sequence). The DNA for the CDR3 is TGTGCCTGGGGGACAGTCCAAGAGACCCAGTACTTC. As protein: CAWGTVQETQYF.

The chain couples TRBV7-8 to TRBJ1-2, with a possible D match to TRBD1 (5 bases). The V end was cut by 0 bases, the J end by 4 bases, with 15 bases between. Germline-derived CDR1 and CDR2 are SGHVS and FQNEAQ. CDR3 length: 16 residues. CDR3 residues: CASSLASPGIGYGYTF. For the CDR3, the DNA is TGTGCCAGCAGCTTAGCGTCTCCAGGGATCGGCTATGGCTACACCTTC.

This clonotype came up a few times. The rearrangement uses TRBV7-8 and TRBJ2-3; a possible D gene is TRBD2 (7 bases). The germline V gene encodes CDR1 SGHVS and CDR2 FQNEAQ. Trimming removed 5 bases from V and 2 bases from J, with 14 bases in between. CDR3 size: 15 residues. The CDR3 nucleotides read TGTGCCAGCAGCGCCGAGGGGGGGATCACAGATACGCAGTATTTT. Encoded protein: CASSAEGGITDTQYF.

This clonotype has just one count. The genes are TRBV20-1 and TRBJ2-5; TRBD1 aligns across 8 bases. The CDR3 totals 15 residues. V gave up 2 bases and J gave up 1 base; unmatched junction bases: 6. Germline V gives CDR1 DFQATT, CDR2 SNEGSKA (reference sequence). In nucleotides, the CDR3 is TGCAGTGCTAGACCTCGTGACAGGGGCCAAGAGACCCAGTACTTC. Encoded protein: CSARPRDRGQETQYF.

The chain has TRBV7-9 and TRBJ1-1; D unresolved. V lost 7 bases and J lost 0, with 6 bases in between. This CDR3 is built from 12 residues. Germline V gene sequence: CDR1 SEHNR, CDR2 FQNEAQ (reference sequence). This CDR3 is CASTEMNTEAFF. The CDR3 bases are TGTGCCAGCACTGAAATGAACACTGAAGCTTTCTTT.

This chain connects TRBV27 to TRBJ1-2, with TRBD1 matching over 9 bases. J gave up 0 bases and V 5 bases, and 10 bases lay outside the gene matches. The CDR3 spans 17 residues. In germline, CDR1 is MNHEY, CDR2 SMNVEV (reference sequence). In DNA, the CDR3 is TGTGCCAGCAGTCCGAATCCGGGACAGGGTGCTAACTATGGCTACACCTTC. This translates into CASSPNPGQGANYGYTF.

This clonotype was picked up a small number of times. V is TRBV2 and J is TRBJ2-7; D gene unclear. The CDR3 totals 15 residues. V lost 0 bases and J lost 0, with 9 bases in between. The V gene's germline CDR1 is SNHLY and CDR2 FYNNEI. This CDR3 reads CASSEAHLSSYEQYF. Written as DNA, the CDR3 is TGTGCCAGCAGTGAAGCTCACTTAAGCTCCTACGAGCAGTACTTC. The variable domain in full, completed from reference TRBV2 and TRBJ2-7, reads EPEVTQTPSHQVTQMGQEVILRCVPISNHLYFYWYRQILGQKVEFLVSFYNNEISEKSEIFDDQFSVERPDGSNFTLKIRSTKLEDSAMYFCASSEAHLSSYEQYFGPGTRLTVT.

This clonotype came up many times. The V call is TRBV9, the J call TRBJ1-5; the match to TRBD1 covers 9 bases. J was trimmed by 6 bases and V by 4 bases; bases with no gene match: 11. The CDR3 consists of 16 residues. CDR1 is SGDLS and CDR2 is YYNGEE in the germline V gene. The CDR3 spells CASSPGDRAYGQPQHF. CDR3 in DNA: TGTGCCAGCAGCCCTGGGGACAGGGCATATGGTCAGCCCCAGCATTTT. Variable domain in full (rest from reference TRBV9 and TRBJ1-5): DSGVTQTPKHLITATGQRVTLRCSPRSGDLSVYWYQQSLDQGLQFLIQYYNGEERAKGNILERFSAQQFPDLHSELNLSSLELGDSALYFCASSPGDRAYGQPQHFGDGTRLSIL.

The CDR3, as DNA: TGTGCCAGCAGTTTATGGCAGGACAACTATGGCTACACCTTC. As protein: CASSLWQDNYGYTF. The chain links TRBV28 to TRBJ1-2; D call uncertain. Germline CDR1 and CDR2: MDHEN and SYDVKM. The CDR3 length is 14 residues. V lost 0 bases to trimming and J lost 2 bases, with 7 bases between them.

Details on this clonotype: This sequence may be a read error, since a much larger clone differs from it by one base. The rearrangement uses TRBV7-2 and TRBJ2-7; 7 bases fit TRBD2. CDR1 is SGHTA and CDR2 is FQGNSA in the germline V gene. The CDR3 is 16 amino acids. As DNA, the CDR3 is TGTGCCAGCGGCTTAGGAGGCTCGGGAGGAAACGTCGAGCAGTACTTC. Translation gives CASGLGGSGGNVEQYF.